This TCR beta chain was retrieved from a study of response to subunit inactivated influenza vaccine. A single record per CDR3 protein comes from TCRdb applying MiXCR to the RT-PCR reads. This sample has 500,000 to 550,000 distinct CDR3 sequences; 7.6% occur once, and the top ten carry around 13%. Whole-study findings and limits: There was a suggestion from the authors that each seasonal influenza vaccination recruits few new T cells.

Germline V gene data show CDR1 as SGHTA and CDR2 as FQGTGA. V dropped 5 bases and J dropped 1; count of bases not matched to a gene: 7. This CDR3 has 17 amino acids. This clonotype was detected only a few times. Its target is not known. This chain links TRBV7-3 with TRBJ2-2, with TRBD2 matching 10 bases. The clonotype was recovered from a man in his fifties or sixties who received an inactivated influenza vaccine. The source was PBMCs from blood, collected around 2 years after vaccination. The CDR3 DNA is TGTGCCAGCAGCCAAAGCTTAGCGGGAGGGAACACCGGGGAGCTGTTTTTT. The encoded protein is CASSQSLAGGNTGELFF. Using reference TRBV7-3 and TRBJ2-2 for the parts outside the CDR3, the full variable domain is GAGVSQTPSNKVTEKGKYVELRCDPISGHTALYWYRQSLGQGPEFLIYFQGTGAADDSGLPNDRFFAVRPEGSVSTLKIQRTERGDSAVYLCASSQSLAGGNTGELFFGEGSRLTVL.